The clone carrying this T cell receptor beta chain was counted between two and nine times. The CDR3 extends over 16 amino acids. The V and J ends lost 5 bases and 7 bases, in that order; junction bases with no gene match: 13. Germline V gene lookup returns CDR1 SGHTA and CDR2 FQGNSA. TCRdb reprocessed the RT-PCR reads via MiXCR and lists one record per CDR3 protein. The sample yields about 680,000 distinct CDR3 sequences, about 14% seen once. The V call is TRBV7-2, the J call TRBJ1-1, with TRBD1 matching over 10 bases. Sequenced material: memory CD4+ T cells from blood. The origin of this receptor is a female donor in good health, serving as a healthy control. In DNA form, the CDR3 reads TGTGCCAGCAGCCCCGGGACAGGGGCCCTATTGGGTGAAGCTTTCTTT. It yields the protein CASSPGTGALLGEAFF.